This TCR beta chain was sequenced for a study of CD8 T cells in Susac syndrome. Random hexamers served to reverse transcribe roughly 0.5 to 1 ug RNA. TCRdb re-derived calls from the immunoSEQ multiplex PCR reads in MiXCR, one entry per CDR3 protein. The table shows roughly 190,000 distinct CDR3 sequences, with roughly 95% occurring only once. In this sample, this clonotype turned up once. The source is a human donor in good health. Material for sequencing was CD4+ T cells from PBMCs.

Written as DNA, the CDR3 is TGTGCCAGCAGCTTCGGACAGGCGGGAGTGGAGCAGTTCTTC. The encoded protein is CASSFGQAGVEQFF. This sequence joins TRBV2 and TRBJ2-1; D may be TRBD1 or TRBD2 (7 bases each). This CDR3 is 14 amino acids long. CDR1 is SNHLY and CDR2 is FYNNEI in the germline V gene. Trimming took off 6 bases at V and 10 bases at J, with 19 bases between the two ends.